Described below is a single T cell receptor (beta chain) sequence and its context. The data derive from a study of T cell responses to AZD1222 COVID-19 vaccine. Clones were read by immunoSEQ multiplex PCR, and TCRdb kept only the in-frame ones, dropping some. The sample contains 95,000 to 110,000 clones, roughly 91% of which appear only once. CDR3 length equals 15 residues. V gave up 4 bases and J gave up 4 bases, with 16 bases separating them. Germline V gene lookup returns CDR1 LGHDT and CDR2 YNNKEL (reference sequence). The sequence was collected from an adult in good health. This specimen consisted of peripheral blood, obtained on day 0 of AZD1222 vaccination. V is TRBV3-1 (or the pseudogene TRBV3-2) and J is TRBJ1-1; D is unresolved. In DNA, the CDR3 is TGTGCCAGCAGCCCAGGTGGAGGGAGGAGCACTGAAGCTTTCTTT. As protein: CASSPGGGRSTEAFF.